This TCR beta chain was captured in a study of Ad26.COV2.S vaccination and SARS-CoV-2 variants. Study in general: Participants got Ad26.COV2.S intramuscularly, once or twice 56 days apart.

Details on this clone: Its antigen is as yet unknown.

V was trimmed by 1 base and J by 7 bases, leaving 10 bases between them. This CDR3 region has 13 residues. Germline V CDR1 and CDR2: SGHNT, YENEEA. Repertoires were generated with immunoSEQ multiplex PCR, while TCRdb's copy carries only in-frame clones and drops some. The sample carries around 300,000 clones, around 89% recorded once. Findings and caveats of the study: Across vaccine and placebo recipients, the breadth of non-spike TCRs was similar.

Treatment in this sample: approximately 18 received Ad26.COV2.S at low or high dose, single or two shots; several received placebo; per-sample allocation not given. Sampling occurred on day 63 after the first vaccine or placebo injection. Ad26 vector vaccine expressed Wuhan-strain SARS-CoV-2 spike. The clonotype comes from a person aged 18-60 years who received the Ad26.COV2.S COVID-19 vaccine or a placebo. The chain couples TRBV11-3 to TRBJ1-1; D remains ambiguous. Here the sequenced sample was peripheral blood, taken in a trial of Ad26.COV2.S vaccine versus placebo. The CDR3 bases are TGTGCCAGCAGCTTAGGTTTGGGGAGTGAAGCTTTCTTT. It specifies CASSLGLGSEAFF.